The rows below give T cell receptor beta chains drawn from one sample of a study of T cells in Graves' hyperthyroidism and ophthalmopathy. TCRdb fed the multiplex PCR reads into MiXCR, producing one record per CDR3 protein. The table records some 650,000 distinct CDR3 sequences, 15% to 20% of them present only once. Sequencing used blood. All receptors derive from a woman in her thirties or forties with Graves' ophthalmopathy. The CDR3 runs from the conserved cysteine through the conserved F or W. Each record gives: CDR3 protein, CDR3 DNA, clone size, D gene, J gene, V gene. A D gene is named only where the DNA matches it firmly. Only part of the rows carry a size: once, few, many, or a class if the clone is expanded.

cdr3_aa: CASSQEAPGGVSPLHF; cdr3_nt: TGTGCCAGCAGCCAAGAGGCCCCAGGCGGAGTATCACCCCTCCACTTT; clone_size: few; d_call: -; j_call: TRBJ1-6; v_call: TRBV3-1
cdr3_aa: CASAQGSQPQHF; cdr3_nt: TGTGCCAGCGCACAGGGAAGTCAGCCCCAGCATTTT; clone_size: -; d_call: -; j_call: TRBJ1-5; v_call: TRBV25-1
cdr3_aa: CASRPGTSTDTQYF; cdr3_nt: TGTGCCAGCAGACCCGGGACTAGCACAGATACGCAGTATTTT; clone_size: many; d_call: -; j_call: TRBJ2-3; v_call: TRBV7-9
cdr3_aa: CASSRTSGGQLQETQYF; cdr3_nt: TGCGCCAGCAGCCGAACTAGCGGGGGGCAACTTCAAGAGACCCAGTACTTC; clone_size: few; d_call: TRBD2; j_call: TRBJ2-5; v_call: TRBV4-1
cdr3_aa: CASSQGGQNYGYTF; cdr3_nt: TGTGCCAGCAGCCAAGGGGGACAGAACTATGGCTACACCTTC; clone_size: many; d_call: TRBD1; j_call: TRBJ1-2; v_call: TRBV3-1
cdr3_aa: CASSFRVSTDTQYF; cdr3_nt: TGTGCCAGCAGTTTTCGCGTTAGCACAGATACGCAGTATTTT; clone_size: few; d_call: -; j_call: TRBJ2-3; v_call: TRBV12-3/TRBV12-4
cdr3_aa: CASSPWTGQSGELFF; cdr3_nt: TGTGCCAGCAGCCCATGGACAGGGCAGTCTGGGGAGCTGTTTTTT; clone_size: -; d_call: TRBD1; j_call: TRBJ2-2; v_call: TRBV7-2
cdr3_aa: CASSTGGSSPLHF; cdr3_nt: TGTGCCAGCAGTACAGGGGGTTCTTCACCCCTCCACTTT; clone_size: -; d_call: TRBD1; j_call: TRBJ1-6; v_call: TRBV12-3/TRBV12-4
cdr3_aa: CASSVRAGGTEAFF; cdr3_nt: TGTGCCAGTTCAGTCCGCGCGGGGGGTACTGAAGCTTTCTTT; clone_size: -; d_call: -; j_call: TRBJ1-1; v_call: TRBV19
cdr3_aa: CSVGWGQRDTEAFF; cdr3_nt: TGCAGCGTTGGTTGGGGACAGAGAGATACTGAAGCTTTCTTT; clone_size: few; d_call: TRBD1; j_call: TRBJ1-1; v_call: TRBV29-1